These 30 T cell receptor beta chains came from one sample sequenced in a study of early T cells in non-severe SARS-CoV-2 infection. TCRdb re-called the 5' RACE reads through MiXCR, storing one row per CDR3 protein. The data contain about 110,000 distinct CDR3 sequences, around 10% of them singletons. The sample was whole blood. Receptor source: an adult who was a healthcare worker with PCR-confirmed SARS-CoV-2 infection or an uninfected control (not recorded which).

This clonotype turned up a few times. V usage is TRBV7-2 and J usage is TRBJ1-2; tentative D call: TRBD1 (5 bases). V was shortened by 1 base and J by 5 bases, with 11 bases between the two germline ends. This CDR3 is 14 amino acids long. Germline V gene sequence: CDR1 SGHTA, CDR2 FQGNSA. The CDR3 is CASSLERGRYGYTF. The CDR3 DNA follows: TGTGCCAGCAGCTTAGAGCGGGGCCGTTATGGCTACACCTTC.

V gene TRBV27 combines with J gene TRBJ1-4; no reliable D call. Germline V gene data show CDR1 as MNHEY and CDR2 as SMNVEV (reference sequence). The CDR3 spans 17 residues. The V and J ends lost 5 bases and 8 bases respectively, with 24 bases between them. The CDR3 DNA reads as TGTGCCAGCAGTAATCGTGCGGGGAAGGGCCGACAAGAAAAACTGTTTTTT. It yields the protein CASSNRAGKGRQEKLFF.

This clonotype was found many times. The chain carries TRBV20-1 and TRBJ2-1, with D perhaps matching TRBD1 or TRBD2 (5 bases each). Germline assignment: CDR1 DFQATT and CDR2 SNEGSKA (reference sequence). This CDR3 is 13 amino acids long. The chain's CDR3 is CSLPGRIDNEQFF. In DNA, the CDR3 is TGCAGCCTCCCGGGACGGATCGACAATGAGCAGTTCTTC.

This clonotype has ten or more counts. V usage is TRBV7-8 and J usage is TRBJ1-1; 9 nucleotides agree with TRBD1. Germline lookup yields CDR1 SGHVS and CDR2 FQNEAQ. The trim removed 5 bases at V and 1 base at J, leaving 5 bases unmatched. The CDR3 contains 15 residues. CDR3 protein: CASSKQGAGNTEAFF. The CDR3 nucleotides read TGTGCCAGCAGCAAACAGGGGGCCGGGAACACTGAAGCTTTCTTT.

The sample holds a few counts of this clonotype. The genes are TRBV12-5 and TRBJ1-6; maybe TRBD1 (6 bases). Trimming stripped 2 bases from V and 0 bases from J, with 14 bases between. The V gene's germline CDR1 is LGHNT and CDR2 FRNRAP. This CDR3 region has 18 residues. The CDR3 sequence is CASGLIFGTSSYNSPLHF. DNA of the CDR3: TGTGCTAGTGGTTTGATCTTCGGGACAAGCTCCTATAATTCACCCCTCCACTTT.

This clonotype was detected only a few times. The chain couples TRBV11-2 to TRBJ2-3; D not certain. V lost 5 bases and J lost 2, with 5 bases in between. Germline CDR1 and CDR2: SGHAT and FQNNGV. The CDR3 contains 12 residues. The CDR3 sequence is CASSTDTDTQYF. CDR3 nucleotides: TGTGCCAGCAGCACTGACACAGATACGCAGTATTTT.

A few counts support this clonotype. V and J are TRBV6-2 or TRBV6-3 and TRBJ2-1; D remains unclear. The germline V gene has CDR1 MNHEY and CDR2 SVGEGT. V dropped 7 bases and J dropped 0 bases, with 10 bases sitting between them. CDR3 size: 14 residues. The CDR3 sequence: CASNRRSSYNEQFF. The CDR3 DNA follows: TGTGCCAGCAATCGTCGGAGCTCCTACAATGAGCAGTTCTTC.

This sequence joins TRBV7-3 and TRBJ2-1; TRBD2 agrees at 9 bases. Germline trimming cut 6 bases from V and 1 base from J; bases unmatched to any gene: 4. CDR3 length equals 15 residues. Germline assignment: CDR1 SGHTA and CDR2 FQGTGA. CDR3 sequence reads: CASSLAGDSYNEQFF. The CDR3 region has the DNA TGTGCCAGCAGTTTAGCGGGAGATTCCTACAATGAGCAGTTCTTC.

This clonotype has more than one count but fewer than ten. CDR3 coding DNA: TGCAGCGTTGATTTAGGTACAGATACGCAGTATTTT. Protein product: CSVDLGTDTQYF. The J gene is TRBJ2-3, the V gene TRBV29-1; D remains ambiguous. Germline CDR1 is SQVTM and CDR2 is ANQGSEA. V gave up 3 bases and J gave up 3 bases, with 7 bases separating them. CDR3 length equals 12 residues.

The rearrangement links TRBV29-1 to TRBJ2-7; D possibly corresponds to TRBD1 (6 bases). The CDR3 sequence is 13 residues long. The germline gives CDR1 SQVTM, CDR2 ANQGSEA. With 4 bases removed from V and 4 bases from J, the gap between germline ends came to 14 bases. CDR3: CSVVTGTGYEQYF. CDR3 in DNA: TGCAGCGTTGTAACAGGGACCGGATACGAGCAGTACTTC.

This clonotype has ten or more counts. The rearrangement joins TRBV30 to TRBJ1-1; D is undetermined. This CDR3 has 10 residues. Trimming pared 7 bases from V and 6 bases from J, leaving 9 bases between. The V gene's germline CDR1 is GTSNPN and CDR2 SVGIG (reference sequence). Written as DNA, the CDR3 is TGTGCCTCTGCGGTGGCTGAAGCTTTCTTT. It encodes CASAVAEAFF.

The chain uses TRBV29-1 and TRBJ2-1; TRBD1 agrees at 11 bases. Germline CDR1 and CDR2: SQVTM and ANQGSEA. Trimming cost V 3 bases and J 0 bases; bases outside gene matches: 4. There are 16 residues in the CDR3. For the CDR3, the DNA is TGCAGCGTTGAGGGACAGGGGGAGAGCTCCTACAATGAGCAGTTCTTC. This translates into CSVEGQGESSYNEQFF.

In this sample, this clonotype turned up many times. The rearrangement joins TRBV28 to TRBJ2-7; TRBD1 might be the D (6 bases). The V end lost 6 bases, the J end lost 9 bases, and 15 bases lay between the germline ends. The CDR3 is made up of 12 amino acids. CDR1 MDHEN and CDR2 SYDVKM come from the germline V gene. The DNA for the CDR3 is TGTGCCAGCAGAGACAGACAGGTCACGCAGTACTTC. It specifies CASRDRQVTQYF.

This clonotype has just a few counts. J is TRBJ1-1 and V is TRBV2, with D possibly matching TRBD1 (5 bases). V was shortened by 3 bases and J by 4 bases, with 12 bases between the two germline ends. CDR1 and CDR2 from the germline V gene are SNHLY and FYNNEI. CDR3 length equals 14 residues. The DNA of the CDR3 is TGTGCCAGCAGTGATGGTGGGGCGACCACTGAAGCTTTCTTT. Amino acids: CASSDGGATTEAFF. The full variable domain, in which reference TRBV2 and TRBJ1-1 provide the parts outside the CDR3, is EPEVTQTPSHQVTQMGQEVILRCVPISNHLYFYWYRQILGQKVEFLVSFYNNEISEKSEIFDDQFSVERPDGSNFTLKIRSTKLEDSAMYFCASSDGGATTEAFFGQGTRLTVV.

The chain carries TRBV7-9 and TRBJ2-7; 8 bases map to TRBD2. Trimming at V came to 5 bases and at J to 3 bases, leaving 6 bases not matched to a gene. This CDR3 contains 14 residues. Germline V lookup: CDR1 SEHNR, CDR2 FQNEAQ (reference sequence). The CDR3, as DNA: TGTGCCAGCAGCCCAAAGACTAGCGTCTACGAGCAGTACTTC. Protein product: CASSPKTSVYEQYF.

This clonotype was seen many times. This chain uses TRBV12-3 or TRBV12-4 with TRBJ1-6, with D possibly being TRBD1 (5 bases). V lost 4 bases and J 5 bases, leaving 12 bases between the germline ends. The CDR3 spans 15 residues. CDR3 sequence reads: CASSSRGGNNSPLHF. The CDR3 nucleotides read TGTGCCAGCAGTTCACGGGGGGGAAATAATTCACCCCTCCACTTT.

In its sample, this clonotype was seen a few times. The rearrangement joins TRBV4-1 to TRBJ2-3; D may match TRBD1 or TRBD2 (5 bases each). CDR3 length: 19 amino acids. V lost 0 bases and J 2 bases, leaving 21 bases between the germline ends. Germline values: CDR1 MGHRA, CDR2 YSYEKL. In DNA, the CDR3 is TGCGCCAGCAGCCAAGAAAGTGGGACCGAGCGAAACCTCACAGATACGCAGTATTTT. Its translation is CASSQESGTERNLTDTQYF.

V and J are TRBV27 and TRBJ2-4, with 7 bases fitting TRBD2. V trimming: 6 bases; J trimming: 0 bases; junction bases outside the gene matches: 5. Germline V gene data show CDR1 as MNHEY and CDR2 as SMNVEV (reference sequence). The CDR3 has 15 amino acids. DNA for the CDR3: TGTGCCAGCAGCCTCAGCGGGGTAGCCAAAAACATTCAGTACTTC. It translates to CASSLSGVAKNIQYF.

The CDR3 sequence is CASRSDAPGRGQYF. The DNA for the CDR3 is TGTGCCAGCAGGTCTGACGCCCCCGGGCGCGGGCAGTACTTC. The chain recombines TRBV7-9 with TRBJ2-7, with no clear D. Trimming took 6 bases from V and 9 from J, leaving 21 bases between them. Germline V lookup: CDR1 SEHNR, CDR2 FQNEAQ (reference sequence). This CDR3 has 14 residues.

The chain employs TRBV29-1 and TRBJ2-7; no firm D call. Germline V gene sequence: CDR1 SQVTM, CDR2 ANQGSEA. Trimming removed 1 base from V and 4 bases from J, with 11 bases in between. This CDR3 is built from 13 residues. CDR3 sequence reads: CSVEGPPFYEQYF. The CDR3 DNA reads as TGCAGCGTTGAAGGCCCCCCATTTTACGAGCAGTACTTC.

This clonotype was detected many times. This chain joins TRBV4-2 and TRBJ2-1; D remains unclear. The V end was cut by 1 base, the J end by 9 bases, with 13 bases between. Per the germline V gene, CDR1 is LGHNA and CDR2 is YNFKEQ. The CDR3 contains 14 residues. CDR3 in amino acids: CASSQGGLAGEQFF. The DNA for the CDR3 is TGTGCCAGCAGCCAAGGGGGTTTGGCTGGTGAGCAGTTCTTC.

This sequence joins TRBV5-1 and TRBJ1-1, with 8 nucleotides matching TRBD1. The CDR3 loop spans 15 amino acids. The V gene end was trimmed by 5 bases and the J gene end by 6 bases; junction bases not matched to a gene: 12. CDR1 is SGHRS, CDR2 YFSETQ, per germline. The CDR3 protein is CASSPADRVKPEAFF. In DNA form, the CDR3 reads TGCGCCAGCAGTCCGGCGGACAGGGTGAAACCTGAAGCTTTCTTT.

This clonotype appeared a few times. The CDR3 DNA is TGTGCCATCAGTGAGTTTAGGGACTCCTACGAGCAGTACTTC. Its translation: CAISEFRDSYEQYF. V gene TRBV10-3 combines with J gene TRBJ2-7, with D uncertain. The CDR3 consists of 14 residues. Germline assignment: CDR1 ENHRY and CDR2 SYGVKD. Between the trimmed V and J ends, which lost 1 base and 0 bases, there was a span of 7 bases.

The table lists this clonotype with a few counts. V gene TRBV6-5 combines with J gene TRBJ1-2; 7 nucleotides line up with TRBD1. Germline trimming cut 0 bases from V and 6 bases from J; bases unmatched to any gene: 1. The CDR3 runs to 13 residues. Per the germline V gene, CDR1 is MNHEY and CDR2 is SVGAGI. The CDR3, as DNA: TGTGCCAGCAGTTACTCAGGACAGGATGGCTACACCTTC. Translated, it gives CASSYSGQDGYTF.

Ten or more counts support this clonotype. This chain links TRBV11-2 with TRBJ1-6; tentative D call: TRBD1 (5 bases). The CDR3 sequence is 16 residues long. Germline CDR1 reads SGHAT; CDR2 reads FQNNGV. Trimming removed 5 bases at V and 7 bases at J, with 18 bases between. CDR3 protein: CASSPRGGLGNSPLHF. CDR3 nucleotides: TGTGCCAGCAGCCCGAGGGGCGGGCTGGGAAATTCACCCCTCCACTTT.

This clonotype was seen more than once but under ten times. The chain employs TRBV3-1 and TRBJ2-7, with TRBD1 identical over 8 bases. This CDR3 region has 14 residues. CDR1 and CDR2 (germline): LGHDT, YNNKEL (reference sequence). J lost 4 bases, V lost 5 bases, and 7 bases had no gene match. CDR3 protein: CASSLTGDLYEQYF. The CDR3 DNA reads TGTGCCAGCAGCTTGACAGGGGACCTTTACGAGCAGTACTTC.

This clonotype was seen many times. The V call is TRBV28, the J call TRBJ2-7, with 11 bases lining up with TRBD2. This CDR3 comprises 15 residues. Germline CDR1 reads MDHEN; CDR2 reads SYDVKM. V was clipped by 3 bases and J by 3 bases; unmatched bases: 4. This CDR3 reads CASSFLLAGGYEQYF. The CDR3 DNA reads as TGTGCCAGCAGTTTCCTCCTAGCGGGGGGCTACGAGCAGTACTTC.

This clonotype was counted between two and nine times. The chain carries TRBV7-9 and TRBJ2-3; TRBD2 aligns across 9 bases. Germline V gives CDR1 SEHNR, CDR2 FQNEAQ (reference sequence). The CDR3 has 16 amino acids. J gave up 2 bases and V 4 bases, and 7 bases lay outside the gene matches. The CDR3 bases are TGTGCCAGCAGCTATAGCGGGGGACCTACCACAGATACGCAGTATTTT. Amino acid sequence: CASSYSGGPTTDTQYF.

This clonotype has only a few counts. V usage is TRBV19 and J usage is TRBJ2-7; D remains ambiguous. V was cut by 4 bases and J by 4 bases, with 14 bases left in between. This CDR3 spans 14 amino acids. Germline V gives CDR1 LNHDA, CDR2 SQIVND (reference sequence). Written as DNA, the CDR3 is TGTGCCAGTAGTAATCTACTCACACAGTACGAGCAGTACTTC. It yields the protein CASSNLLTQYEQYF.

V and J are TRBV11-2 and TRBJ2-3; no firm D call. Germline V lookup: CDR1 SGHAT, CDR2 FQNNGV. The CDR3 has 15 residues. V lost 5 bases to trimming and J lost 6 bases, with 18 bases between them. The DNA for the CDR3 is TGTGCCAGCAGCGCCGGCCTCCTGCACCGCGATACGCAGTATTTT. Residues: CASSAGLLHRDTQYF.